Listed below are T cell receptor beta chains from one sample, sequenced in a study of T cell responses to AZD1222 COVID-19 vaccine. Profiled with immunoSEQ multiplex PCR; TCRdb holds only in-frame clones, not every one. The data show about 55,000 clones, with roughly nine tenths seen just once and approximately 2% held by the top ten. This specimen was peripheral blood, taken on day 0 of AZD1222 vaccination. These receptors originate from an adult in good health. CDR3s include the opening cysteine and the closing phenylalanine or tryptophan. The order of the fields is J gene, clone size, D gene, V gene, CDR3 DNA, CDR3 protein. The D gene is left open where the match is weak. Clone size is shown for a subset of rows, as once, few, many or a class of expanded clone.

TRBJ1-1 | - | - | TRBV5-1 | TGCGCCAGCAGCTTGGCCGGGGGCGAAGCTGAAGCTTTCTTT | CASSLAGGEAEAFF
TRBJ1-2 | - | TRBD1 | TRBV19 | TGTGCCAGTAGTCTCGCTCAGACAGGGAATGGCTACACCTTC | CASSLAQTGNGYTF
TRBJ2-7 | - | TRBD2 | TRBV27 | TGTGCCAGCAGTCTGAAAAGCGGGAGCCCCTACGAGCAGTACTTC | CASSLKSGSPYEQYF
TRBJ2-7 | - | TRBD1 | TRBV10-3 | TGTGCCATCAGTACCACCGGGACAGGGAAAGACGAGCAGTACTTC | CAISTTGTGKDEQYF
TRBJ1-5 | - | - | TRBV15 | TGTGCCACCAGCAGAGATCAAGGGGTCGGACAGCCCCAGCATTTT | CATSRDQGVGQPQHF
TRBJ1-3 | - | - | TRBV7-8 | TGTGCCAGCAGTACCATTTTTTTGGGGACTGCTGGAAACACCATATATTTT | CASSTIFLGTAGNTIYF
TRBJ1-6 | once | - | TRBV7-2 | TGTGCCAGCAGCCCCGTGCGGGTTCTTTCACCCCTCCACTTT | CASSPVRVLSPLHF
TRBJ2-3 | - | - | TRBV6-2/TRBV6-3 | TGTGCCAGCAGTTACTATAAAGTTGACGCGGATACGCAGTATTTT | CASSYYKVDADTQYF
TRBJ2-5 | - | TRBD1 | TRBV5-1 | TGCGCCAGCAGCATAGCCCCGGGACAGGGGTGGGAGACCCAGTACTTC | CASSIAPGQGWETQYF
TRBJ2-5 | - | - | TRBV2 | TGTGCCAGCAGTGTTGGCAGTTTGAAGACCCAGTACTTC | CASSVGSLKTQYF
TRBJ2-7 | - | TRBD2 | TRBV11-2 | TGTGCCAGCAGCTTTCCCACCGGGACTAGCGGGAATCCCGAGCAGTACTTC | CASSFPTGTSGNPEQYF
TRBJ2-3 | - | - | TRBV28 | TGTGCCAGCAGTCCATCCTTGACTAGCACAGATACGCAGTATTTT | CASSPSLTSTDTQYF
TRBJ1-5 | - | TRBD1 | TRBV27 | TGTGCCAGCAGTGTTACAGGGGGCGGACAGCCCCAGCATTTT | CASSVTGGGQPQHF
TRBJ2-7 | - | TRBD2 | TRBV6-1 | TGTGCCAGCAGTGTCGGGACTAGCGGGGGTCCTCCCTACGAGCAGTACTTC | CASSVGTSGGPPYEQYF
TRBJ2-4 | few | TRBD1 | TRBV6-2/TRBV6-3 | TGTGCCAGCAGCCAGACAGGGGCGGAAAACATTCAGTACTTC | CASSQTGAENIQYF
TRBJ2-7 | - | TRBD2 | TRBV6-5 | TGTGCCAGCAGTATTATAGCGGGAGTACCCTACGAGCAGTACTTC | CASSIIAGVPYEQYF
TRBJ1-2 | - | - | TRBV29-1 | TGCAGCGTTGAAGAAAGGAGCGGAGGCTACACCTTC | CSVEERSGGYTF
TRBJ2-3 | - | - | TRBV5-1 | TGCGCCAGCAGAACGCTGGGCGGAGCCACAGATACGCAGTATTTT | CASRTLGGATDTQYF
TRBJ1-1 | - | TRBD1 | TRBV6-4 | TGTGCCAGCAGGAGGACAGGGAACACTGAAGCTTTCTTT | CASRRTGNTEAFF
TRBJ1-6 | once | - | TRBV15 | TGTGCCACCAGCAGCGACACCGAAGGGTCACCCCTCCACTTT | CATSSDTEGSPLHF
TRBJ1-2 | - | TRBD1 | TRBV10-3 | TGTGCCATCAGTGAGGGTTCAGGGGGTATGAATGGCTACACCTTC | CAISEGSGGMNGYTF
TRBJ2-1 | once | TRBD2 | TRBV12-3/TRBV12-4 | TGTGCCAGCAGTTTGGGGGAGACTAGCGACGAGTTCTTC | CASSLGETSDEFF
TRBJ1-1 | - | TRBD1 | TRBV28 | TGTGCCAGCAGTGACCCGAGGGGGCATAACACTGAAGCTTTCTTT | CASSDPRGHNTEAFF
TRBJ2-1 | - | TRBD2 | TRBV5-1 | TGCGCCAGCAGCTCGGGACTAGCGGGACGCTACAATGAGCAGTTCTTC | CASSSGLAGRYNEQFF
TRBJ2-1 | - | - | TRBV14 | TGTGCCAGCAGCCAAGCTCGGACATACAATGAGCAGTTCTTC | CASSQARTYNEQFF
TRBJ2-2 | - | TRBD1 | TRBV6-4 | TGTGCCAGCAGCTTGGACAGGGTAATATCGAACACCGGGGAGCTGTTTTTT | CASSLDRVISNTGELFF
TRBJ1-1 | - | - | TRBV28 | TGTGCCAGCACCACAAATCGGGGGCTTAAGAACACTGAAGCTTTCTTT | CASTTNRGLKNTEAFF
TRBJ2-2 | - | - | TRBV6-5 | TGTGCCAGCTCCAGGGACAAGTACACCGGGGAGCTGTTTTTT | CASSRDKYTGELFF
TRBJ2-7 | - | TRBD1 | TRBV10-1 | TGCGCCAGCAGTGAGGACAGGGGAGGTTTGGTCGAGCAGTACTTC | CASSEDRGGLVEQYF
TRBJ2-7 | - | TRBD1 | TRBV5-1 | TGCGCCAGCAGCCCGGGACAGGGGGACGGGGAGCAGTACTTC | CASSPGQGDGEQYF
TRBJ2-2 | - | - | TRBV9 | TGTGCCAGCAGCGATTTGGGCCTAGCCACCGGGGAGCTGTTTTTT | CASSDLGLATGELFF
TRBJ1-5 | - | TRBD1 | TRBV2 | TGTGCCAGCGGGGCGGGACAGGGCAATCAGCCCCAGCATTTT | CASGAGQGNQPQHF
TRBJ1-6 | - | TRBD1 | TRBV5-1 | TGCGCCAGCAGCCTAGACAGGGCAAATTCACCCCTCCACTTT | CASSLDRANSPLHF
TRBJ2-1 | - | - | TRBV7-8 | TGTGCCAGCAGCTTAAGAGGAGCCTCCTACAATGAGCAGTTCTTC | CASSLRGASYNEQFF
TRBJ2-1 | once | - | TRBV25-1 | TGTGCCAGCAGTGAATACAAAGGGGGTATCGGCGATGAGCAGTTCTTC | CASSEYKGGIGDEQFF
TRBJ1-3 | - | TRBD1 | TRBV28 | TGTGCCAGCAGTACTACAGGGGCTGGAAACACCATATATTTT | CASSTTGAGNTIYF
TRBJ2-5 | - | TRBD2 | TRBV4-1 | TGCGCCAGCAGCCACACCCTAGAGCGGGGAATGCCCCAGTACTTC | CASSHTLERGMPQYF
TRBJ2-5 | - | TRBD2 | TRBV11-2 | TGTGCCAGCAGCTCGGGACTAGCGGGGGAGACCCAGTACTTC | CASSSGLAGETQYF
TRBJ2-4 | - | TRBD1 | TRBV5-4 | TGTGCCAGCAGCCTCTGGGACAGGGGGCCGGTCAAAAACATTCAGTACTTC | CASSLWDRGPVKNIQYF
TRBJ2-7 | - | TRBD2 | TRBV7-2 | TGTGCCAGCAGCCCGGGACTAGCGGGGTCCTACGAGCAGTACTTC | CASSPGLAGSYEQYF
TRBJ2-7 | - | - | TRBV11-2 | TGTGCCAGCAGCTATGTACCGAGCCGCTACGAGCAGTACTTC | CASSYVPSRYEQYF
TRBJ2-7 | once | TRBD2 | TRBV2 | TGTGCCAGCAGTGAAGCGCTTCGGGCTAGCGGGAGACGGGTAATTTTCAACGAGCAGTACTTC | CASSEALRASGRRVIFNEQYF
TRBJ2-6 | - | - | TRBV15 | TGTGCCACCAGCAGACATCAAGCCTCTGGGGCCAACGTCCTGACTTTC | CATSRHQASGANVLTF
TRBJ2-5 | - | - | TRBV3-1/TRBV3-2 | TGTGCCAGCAGCCAAGGGATCCAAGAGACCCAGTACTTC | CASSQGIQETQYF
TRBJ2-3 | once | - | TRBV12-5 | TGTGCTAGTGGCAACATAGATACGCAGTATTTT | CASGNIDTQYF